This is a list of T cell receptor beta chains from one sample in a study of T cells after yellow fever vaccination. TCRdb reanalysed the 5' RACE reads using MiXCR and keeps one entry per CDR3 protein. The sample holds approximately 300,000 distinct CDR3 sequences, around 10% seen once. Sequencing used CD4+ T cells sorted from PBMCs, obtained 45 days after the yellow fever booster vaccination. All receptors derive from a man younger than 35 who received the YFV17D yellow fever vaccine. Both conserved end residues are part of each CDR3.

j_call cdr3_length v_call cdr3_aa
TRBJ2-3 13 TRBV18 CASYPTSRDTQYF
TRBJ2-1 15 TRBV4-2 CASSQETRAGGEQFF
TRBJ2-3 12 TRBV27 CASSGTGRTQYF
TRBJ2-3 16 TRBV11-2 CASSLRRDPSTDTQYF
TRBJ1-5 16 TRBV12-3/TRBV12-4 CASSSLGSGLLQPQHF
TRBJ1-6 15 TRBV6-1 CASSEAGGGDSPLHF
TRBJ2-5 12 TRBV12-3/TRBV12-4 CASSFSSETQYF
TRBJ2-3 13 TRBV7-2 CASSYLNPDTQYF
TRBJ1-1 13 TRBV7-8 CASSSTRDTEAFF
TRBJ1-1 15 TRBV12-5 CASGLVTGPNTEAFF
TRBJ1-5 16 TRBV7-2 CASSLWGRGSNQPQHF
TRBJ2-1 15 TRBV21-1 CASSKDRELNNEQFF
TRBJ1-2 15 TRBV11-2 CASSGFRDRAAGYTF
TRBJ2-1 16 TRBV7-9 CASSSPGLARLNEQFF
TRBJ2-2 16 TRBV5-6 CASSLSGQRRAGELFF
TRBJ1-4 14 TRBV20-1 CSIRSGTVNEKLFF
TRBJ1-2 13 TRBV1 CTSSQLGRSGYTF
TRBJ1-1 16 TRBV6-4 CASRTQDRQGNTEAFF
TRBJ2-7 15 TRBV7-9 CASSSSGTSGGEQYF
TRBJ2-1 13 TRBV6-2/TRBV6-3 CASSPAAPNEQFF
TRBJ2-7 15 TRBV5-6 CASKEAPWSSYEQYF
TRBJ2-5 15 TRBV5-1 CASSLNPGARETQYF
TRBJ1-3 14 TRBV7-2 CASSRGLSGNTIYF
TRBJ1-1 13 TRBV20-1 CSASGPTSTEAFF
TRBJ2-4 14 TRBV6-2/TRBV6-3 CASSYWGGSNIQYF
TRBJ2-7 15 TRBV6-2/TRBV6-3 CASSIPGQGRYEQYF
TRBJ2-7 16 TRBV9 CASSVAPSDFAYEQYF
TRBJ2-7 15 TRBV7-2 CASSLEGGQTYEQYF
TRBJ2-7 14 TRBV20-1 CSVNPRQMAHEQYF
TRBJ1-6 13 TRBV6-5 CASRLQGIAPLHF
TRBJ2-2 14 TRBV19 CASSLLGLTGELFF
TRBJ1-5 15 TRBV5-6 CASSLGEGVNQPQHF
TRBJ2-5 20 TRBV12-3/TRBV12-4 CASSFDVPVTGPGSGETQYF
TRBJ2-7 15 TRBV29-1 CSVGGDRGYSYEQYF
TRBJ1-2 14 TRBV6-1 CASSHRGYGYGYTF
TRBJ1-2 14 TRBV27 CASSWTGLGYGYTF
TRBJ2-5 15 TRBV24-1 CATSDPRGNGETQYF
TRBJ2-2 14 TRBV19 CASSPLKVLGELFF
TRBJ2-2 12 TRBV10-3 CAISELVGELFF